Listed here are 14 T cell receptor beta chains from one sample, sequenced in a study of blood T cell repertoires in COVID-19. Profiling relied on immunoSEQ multiplex PCR, and the TCRdb table lists in-frame clones only, not all of them. The table records 200,000 to 300,000 clones, 83% of them present only once. The sample consisted of peripheral blood. Receptors were obtained from a human donor in a cohort sampled during active COVID-19.

The chain couples TRBV10-1 to TRBJ1-1; D remains unclear. The germline V gene encodes CDR1 WNHNN and CDR2 SYGVQD (reference sequence). The CDR3 length is 15 residues. The DNA for the CDR3 is TGCGCTAACCCCAGGCCTAATCCTCTGAACACTGAAGCTTTCTTT. Amino acid sequence: CANPRPNPLNTEAFF.

This sequence joins TRBV6-1 and TRBJ1-5; D is unresolved. Per germline, CDR1 MNHNS and CDR2 SASEGT. Between the trimmed V and J ends, which lost 2 bases and 4 bases, there was a span of 6 bases. The CDR3 spans 13 residues. This chain's CDR3 is CASSERENQPQHF. CDR3 coding DNA: TGTGCCAGCAGTGAAAGAGAGAATCAGCCCCAGCATTTT.

The chain is built from TRBV5-6 and TRBJ2-7, with a tentative D call TRBD2 (7 bases). CDR1 is SGHDT, CDR2 YYEEEE, per germline. V was shortened by 4 bases and J by 7 bases, with 21 bases between the two germline ends. The CDR3 extends over 15 amino acids. The CDR3 coding sequence is TGTGCCAGCAGCCTCATGTGGCGGGGGCGCCGGGAGCAGTACTTC. The encoded protein is CASSLMWRGRREQYF. The full variable domain, completed using reference TRBV5-6 and TRBJ2-7, is DAGVTQSPTHLIKTRGQQVTLRCSPKSGHDTVSWYQQALGQGPQFIFQYYEEEERQRGNFPDRFSGHQFPNYSSELNVNALLLGDSALYLCASSLMWRGRREQYFGPGTRLTVT.

This clone was recorded a few times. V is TRBV7-9 and J is TRBJ1-4, with 9 bases aligning to TRBD1. J was trimmed by 3 bases and V by 6 bases; bases with no gene match: 5. The CDR3 has 15 amino acids. Germline CDR1 SEHNR, CDR2 FQNEAQ (reference sequence). CDR3 region: CASSQDRGANEKLFF. The CDR3 DNA is TGTGCCAGCAGTCAAGACAGGGGGGCTAATGAAAAACTGTTTTTT.

The rearrangement joins TRBV3-1 (or the pseudogene TRBV3-2) to TRBJ1-4; 7 bases align to TRBD1. Germline lookup yields CDR1 LGHDT and CDR2 YNNKEL (reference sequence). The CDR3 runs to 14 residues. Germline trimming cut 4 bases from V and 8 bases from J; bases unmatched to any gene: 7. This CDR3 reads CASSLRQGAEKLFF. In DNA, the CDR3 is TGTGCCAGCAGCCTACGACAGGGAGCAGAAAAACTGTTTTTT.

The chain links TRBV28 to TRBJ2-1; D possibly corresponds to TRBD2 (5 bases). This CDR3 contains 14 residues. Germline V gives CDR1 MDHEN, CDR2 SYDVKM. V lost 6 bases to trimming and J lost 2 bases, with 11 bases between them. In nucleotides, the CDR3 is TGTGCCAGCAGCCAAGGAGGACCCTACAATGAGCAGTTCTTC. It codes for CASSQGGPYNEQFF.

The chain employs TRBV2 and TRBJ2-6; 9 nucleotides match TRBD1. Germline V lookup: CDR1 SNHLY, CDR2 FYNNEI. The V and J ends lost 8 bases and 2 bases, in that order; junction bases with no gene match: 7. The CDR3 is 16 residues long. CDR3 residues: CASSRTGATGANVLTF. The CDR3, as DNA: TGTGCCAGCTCTAGGACAGGGGCTACTGGGGCCAACGTCCTGACTTTC.

The chain employs TRBV5-1 and TRBJ2-2; no reliable D call. Trimming cost V 4 bases and J 5 bases, with 12 bases left between them. The CDR3 sequence is 14 residues long. Per germline, CDR1 SGHRS and CDR2 YFSETQ. The CDR3 region has the DNA TGCGCCAGCAGCAGTCCCAGGAATACCGGGGAGCTGTTTTTT. It encodes CASSSPRNTGELFF.

This clone has more than one count but fewer than ten. This chain links TRBV9 with TRBJ2-7, with TRBD2 matching over 8 bases. The trim removed 1 base at V and 5 bases at J, leaving 8 bases unmatched. Germline V gene lookup returns CDR1 SGDLS and CDR2 YYNGEE. This CDR3 region has 15 residues. CDR3 protein: CASSVKAGANNEQYF. The CDR3 DNA reads as TGTGCCAGCAGCGTAAAAGCGGGAGCTAACAACGAGCAGTACTTC.

The chain uses TRBV19 and TRBJ2-7; perhaps TRBD1 as D (6 bases). CDR1 is LNHDA, CDR2 SQIVND, per germline (reference sequence). The CDR3 is 13 residues long. Trimming took 5 bases from V and 2 from J, leaving 10 bases between them. This CDR3 reads CASSPRGTYEQYF. CDR3 coding DNA: TGTGCCAGTAGTCCAAGGGGGACCTACGAGCAGTACTTC.

In regard to this clone: Its ends do not fully match the called genes, so a read error is possible. V and J are TRBV7-7 and TRBJ2-7, with 10 bases that match TRBD2. Germline V gene lookup returns CDR1 SSHAT and CDR2 FNYEAQ (reference sequence). This CDR3 is 15 amino acids long. The CDR3 bases are TGTGCTAGCAGCTTATCTAGCGGGAGCTCCTACGAGCAGTACTTC. It translates to CASSLSSGSSYEQYF. The full variable domain, rest sourced from reference TRBV7-7 and TRBJ2-7, is GAGVSQSPRYKVTKRGQDVTLRCDPISSHATLYWYQQALGQGPEFLTYFNYEAQPDKSGLPSDRFSAERPEGSISTLTIQRTEQRDSAMYRCASSLSSGSSYEQYFGPGTRLTVT.

The chain uses TRBV27 and TRBJ1-6, with 7 bases identical to TRBD1. CDR1 is MNHEY and CDR2 is SMNVEV in the germline V gene (reference sequence). The CDR3 extends over 14 amino acids. Germline trimming cut 3 bases from V and 10 bases from J; bases unmatched to any gene: 6. DNA of the CDR3: TGTGCCAGCAGTTTGAACAGGGGAGGATCACCCCTCCACTTT. Encoded protein: CASSLNRGGSPLHF.

The chain employs TRBV19 and TRBJ1-5, with D possibly being TRBD1 (5 bases). The germline V gene has CDR1 LNHDA and CDR2 SQIVND (reference sequence). V gave up 1 base and J gave up 0 bases, with 10 bases separating them. The CDR3 is made up of 16 amino acids. The CDR3 DNA sequence: TGTGCCAGTAGTATAGGAAGGGGATATAGCAATCAGCCCCAGCATTTT. It encodes CASSIGRGYSNQPQHF.

This clone was found a few times. V usage is TRBV28 and J usage is TRBJ2-4; D might be TRBD2 (6 bases). Per the germline V gene, CDR1 is MDHEN and CDR2 is SYDVKM. The V end lost 5 bases, the J end lost 6 bases, and 11 bases lay between the germline ends. CDR3 length: 13 amino acids. The CDR3 sequence: CASSPGLANIQYF. In DNA form, the CDR3 reads TGTGCCAGCAGTCCGGGACTGGCAAACATTCAGTACTTC.